These 9 T cell receptor beta chains originate from one sample sequenced in a study of cytomegalovirus exposure and HLA in healthy donors. Clones were sequenced by immunoSEQ multiplex PCR, and TCRdb holds only the in-frame ones, with some missing. The sample holds tens of thousands of clones; 90% are singletons and the top ten take 1% to 1.2%. The sample comprised PBMCs. These receptors came from a man aged 18 to 35 in good health and CMV-seronegative.

V gene TRBV7-2 combines with J gene TRBJ2-3; TRBD1 matches at 7 bases. In germline, CDR1 is SGHTA, CDR2 FQGNSA. The V and J ends lost 3 bases and 5 bases, in that order; junction bases with no gene match: 11. This CDR3 has 16 residues. The CDR3 spells CASSLVAGTVGDTQYF. The CDR3 DNA sequence: TGTGCCAGCAGCTTGGTTGCCGGGACAGTGGGAGATACGCAGTATTTT.

This chain connects TRBV5-6 to TRBJ2-2; D might be TRBD1 (6 bases). V lost 0 bases to trimming and J lost 10 bases, with 13 bases between them. CDR1 SGHDT and CDR2 YYEEEE come from the germline V gene. The CDR3 consists of 14 residues. In nucleotides, the CDR3 is TGTGCCAGCAGCTTGGCGTCAGGGGTTGAGGAGCTGTTTTTT. Translated: CASSLASGVEELFF.

The chain is built from TRBV18 and TRBJ2-5; TRBD2 matches at 11 bases. Germline CDR1 reads KGHSH; CDR2 reads LQKENI. After removal of 2 bases from V and 2 bases from J, the junction contained 1 base not matched to a gene. CDR3 size: 15 residues. This CDR3 reads CASSPASGGQETQYF. DNA of the CDR3: TGTGCCAGCTCACCAGCTAGCGGGGGGCAAGAGACCCAGTACTTC. The whole variable domain, filled in from reference TRBV18 and TRBJ2-5, reads NAGVMQNPRHLVRRRGQEARLRCSPMKGHSHVYWYRQLPEEGLKFMVYLQKENIIDESGMPKERFSAEFPKEGPSILRIQQVVRGDSAAYFCASSPASGGQETQYFGPGTRLLVL.

V usage is TRBV6-4 and J usage is TRBJ2-6, with 8 bases that match TRBD2. The trim removed 8 bases at V and 1 base at J, leaving 13 bases unmatched. The CDR3 has 18 residues. Germline V lookup: CDR1 MRHNA, CDR2 SNTAGT. Here the CDR3 DNA reads TGTGCCAGCCCTCGTCCGGGACTAGTGGTGTCTGGGGCCAACGTCCTGACTTTC. It translates to CASPRPGLVVSGANVLTF.

V gene TRBV14 combines with J gene TRBJ1-2; D unresolved. Germline V gene sequence: CDR1 SGHDN, CDR2 FVKESK. The CDR3 covers 14 residues. V lost 0 bases, J lost 8 bases, and 13 bases lay in between. DNA for the CDR3: TGTGCCAGCAGCCAAGATCACAGCAGTGGGGGCTACACCTTC. Translated: CASSQDHSSGGYTF.

The CDR3 bases are TGTGCCAGCATTGACATGGCGGGAGGAAGGAAGCGGGATACGCAGTATTTT. This sequence encodes CASIDMAGGRKRDTQYF. The V call is TRBV27, the J call TRBJ2-3; 8 positions match TRBD2. This CDR3 comprises 17 residues. J gave up 6 bases and V 7 bases, and 18 bases lay outside the gene matches. The germline gives CDR1 MNHEY, CDR2 SMNVEV (reference sequence).

The rearrangement uses TRBV11-1 and TRBJ2-5, with D unresolved. Germline loops: CDR1 SGHAT, CDR2 FQDESV (reference sequence). The CDR3 loop spans 14 amino acids. The V end was cut by 1 base, the J end by 3 bases, with 9 bases between. The CDR3 reads CASSLGRSEETQYF. The CDR3 DNA reads as TGTGCCAGCAGCTTAGGTCGCAGCGAAGAGACCCAGTACTTC.

This clone has a handful of counts. J is TRBJ2-7 and V is TRBV5-6, with D tentatively TRBD2 (6 bases). The CDR3 extends over 14 amino acids. V shed 2 bases and J shed 1 base, with 10 bases lying between them. The germline gives CDR1 SGHDT, CDR2 YYEEEE. This chain's CDR3 is CASSFYRGSYEQYF. As DNA, the CDR3 is TGTGCCAGCAGCTTTTATCGGGGGTCCTACGAGCAGTACTTC. Full variable domain (missing parts from reference TRBV5-6 and TRBJ2-7): DAGVTQSPTHLIKTRGQQVTLRCSPKSGHDTVSWYQQALGQGPQFIFQYYEEEERQRGNFPDRFSGHQFPNYSSELNVNALLLGDSALYLCASSFYRGSYEQYFGPGTRLTVT.

The V and J genes are TRBV11-2 and TRBJ2-1; D not resolved. This CDR3 is 12 amino acids long. Trimming took 4 bases from V and 13 from J, leaving 14 bases between them. CDR1 SGHAT and CDR2 FQNNGV come from the germline V gene. CDR3 sequence (DNA): TGTGCCAGCAGCTCGAGCGCTCTGCGACAGTTCTTC. This translates into CASSSSALRQFF.